The 17 T cell receptor beta chains given below trace back to one sample, sequenced in a study of cytomegalovirus exposure and HLA in healthy donors. The repertoire was sequenced with immunoSEQ multiplex PCR; TCRdb's copy has only in-frame clones and lacks some. Among 90,000 to 150,000 clones listed, around nine tenths were seen once. The sample comprised PBMCs. These receptors all come from a woman aged 18-35 years in good health and CMV-seropositive.

With regard to this clone: Germline is not matched at one junction end, which may reflect a read error. The chain is built from TRBV7-8 and TRBJ2-1, with 9 bases fitting TRBD1. The CDR3 consists of 17 residues. Germline CDR1 SGHVS, CDR2 FQNEAQ. The CDR3 reads CASSPLLGQGIDNAQFF. The DNA of the CDR3 is TGTGCCAGCAGCCCCCTCCTCGGACAGGGGATAGACAATGCGCAGTTCTTC.

V and J are TRBV19 and TRBJ1-1; 7 nucleotides line up with TRBD1. This CDR3 contains 14 residues. J gave up 6 bases and V 4 bases, and 8 bases lay outside the gene matches. From germline, CDR1 is LNHDA and CDR2 SQIVND (reference sequence). CDR3 loop: CASSTEGAEAEAFF. In DNA form, the CDR3 reads TGTGCCAGTAGTACGGAGGGGGCGGAAGCTGAAGCTTTCTTT.

The genes are TRBV19 and TRBJ2-1, with 8 bases matching TRBD2. Germline-derived CDR1 and CDR2 are LNHDA and SQIVND (reference sequence). CDR3 length equals 14 residues. V trimming: 0 bases; J trimming: 7 bases; junction bases outside the gene matches: 2. CDR3 in amino acids: CASSIEAGVNEQFF. The CDR3 coding sequence is TGTGCCAGTAGTATAGAAGCGGGAGTAAATGAGCAGTTCTTC. The full variable domain, in which reference TRBV19 and TRBJ2-1 provide the parts outside the CDR3, is DGGITQSPKYLFRKEGQNVTLSCEQNLNHDAMYWYRQDPGQGLRLIYYSQIVNDFQKGDIAEGYSVSREKKESFPLTVTSAQKNPTAFYLCASSIEAGVNEQFFGPGTRLTVL.

The rearrangement links TRBV7-3 to TRBJ1-1; D uncertain. Between the trimmed V and J ends, which lost 0 bases and 5 bases, there was a span of 13 bases. The germline V gene has CDR1 SGHTA and CDR2 FQGTGA. This CDR3 region has 15 residues. DNA of the CDR3: TGTGCCAGCAGCTTAACGGGTGGCGGTGGGACTGAAGCTTTCTTT. This sequence encodes CASSLTGGGGTEAFF.

This clone was picked up one time. CDR3 nucleotides: TGTGCCAGCAGCCACCAGACAGACTATGGCTACACCTTC. Its protein product is CASSHQTDYGYTF. The chain joins TRBV7-9 to TRBJ1-2, with D maybe TRBD1 (5 bases). The CDR3 runs 13 residues. CDR1 is SEHNR and CDR2 is FQNEAQ in the germline V gene (reference sequence). Trimming took 5 bases from V and 3 from J, leaving 10 bases between them.

This clone has just one count. This sequence joins TRBV28 and TRBJ1-5; 7 bases align to TRBD1. Germline CDR1 reads MDHEN; CDR2 reads SYDVKM. The CDR3 runs 16 residues. Trimming took 5 bases from V and 5 from J; bases not matched to a gene: 12. As DNA, the CDR3 is TGTGCCAGCAGTCCTTTGCTACGGACAGGAGATCAGCCCCAGCATTTT. Translation: CASSPLLRTGDQPQHF.

This sequence joins TRBV11-3 and TRBJ2-7; the match to TRBD2 covers 11 bases. This CDR3 is built from 16 residues. V lost 1 base and J lost 2; bases outside the gene matches: 4. The germline gives CDR1 SGHNT, CDR2 YENEEA. The CDR3 nucleotides are TGTGCCAGCAGCTTAGCAGGGACTAGCGGAACCTACGAGCAGTACTTC. Amino acid sequence: CASSLAGTSGTYEQYF. Filled out from reference TRBV11-3 and TRBJ2-7, the complete variable domain reads EAGVVQSPRYKIIEKKQPVAFWCNPISGHNTLYWYLQNLGQGPELLIRYENEEAVDDSQLPKDRFSAERLKGVDSTLKIQPAELGDSAVYLCASSLAGTSGTYEQYFGPGTRLTVT.

This chain links TRBV27 with TRBJ2-5, with 8 bases matching TRBD1. J was trimmed by 5 bases and V by 2 bases; bases with no gene match: 4. Germline V gives CDR1 MNHEY, CDR2 SMNVEV (reference sequence). The length of the CDR3 is 14 residues. The CDR3 region has the DNA TGTGCCAGCAGTTTACGGCGGGACAGGGAGACCCAGTACTTC. This translates into CASSLRRDRETQYF.

The J gene is TRBJ1-2, the V gene TRBV10-1; tentatively, D is TRBD1 (6 bases). The CDR3 covers 15 residues. From germline, CDR1 is WNHNN and CDR2 SYGVQD (reference sequence). Trimming pared 6 bases from V and 5 bases from J, leaving 19 bases between. The DNA for the CDR3 is TGCGCCAGCAGGAGACAGGTCCTTCTACCGTATGGCTACACCTTC. This translates into CASRRQVLLPYGYTF.

The chain recombines TRBV19 with TRBJ1-1, with D possibly being TRBD1 (5 bases). The CDR3 runs to 16 residues. The germline V gene has CDR1 LNHDA and CDR2 SQIVND (reference sequence). The V end lost 5 bases, the J end lost 4 bases, and 20 bases lay between the germline ends. The CDR3 loop reads CASSPYRRGVTTEAFF. CDR3 sequence (DNA): TGTGCCAGTAGTCCGTATAGGAGGGGTGTGACCACTGAAGCTTTCTTT.

This clone was seen only a few times. This chain uses TRBV4-1 with TRBJ2-7; D not certain. The CDR3 is 13 amino acids. Germline lookup yields CDR1 MGHRA and CDR2 YSYEKL. With 2 bases removed from V and 5 bases from J, the gap between germline ends came to 10 bases. CDR3 amino acids: CASSQKSVDEQYF. CDR3 DNA sequence: TGCGCCAGCAGCCAAAAGTCAGTCGACGAGCAGTACTTC.

This sequence joins TRBV18 and TRBJ2-7; no clear D gene. CDR3 size: 14 residues. CDR1 is KGHSH, CDR2 LQKENI, per germline. Trimming stripped 1 base from V and 3 bases from J, with 10 bases between. In DNA form, the CDR3 reads TGTGCCAGCTCACCACATCGACTCTACTACGAGCAGTACTTC. Its protein product is CASSPHRLYYEQYF.

The rearrangement joins TRBV18 to TRBJ2-1; 7 bases fit TRBD2. The germline V gene encodes CDR1 KGHSH and CDR2 LQKENI. The CDR3 runs 15 residues. J was trimmed by 7 bases and V by 2 bases; bases with no gene match: 8. DNA for the CDR3: TGTGCCAGCTCACCATTGAGCGGGGATTTGAATGAGCAGTTCTTC. Residues: CASSPLSGDLNEQFF. Drawing the rest from reference TRBV18 and TRBJ2-1, the complete variable domain is NAGVMQNPRHLVRRRGQEARLRCSPMKGHSHVYWYRQLPEEGLKFMVYLQKENIIDESGMPKERFSAEFPKEGPSILRIQQVVRGDSAAYFCASSPLSGDLNEQFFGPGTRLTVL.

The J gene is TRBJ2-7, the V gene TRBV18; the D is unclear. Germline V gives CDR1 KGHSH, CDR2 LQKENI. Trimming removed 6 bases from V and 0 bases from J, with 9 bases in between. The CDR3 runs to 13 residues. CDR3 region: CASSSAGSYEQYF. In DNA, the CDR3 is TGTGCCAGCTCCTCGGCAGGCTCCTACGAGCAGTACTTC.

The J gene is TRBJ2-3, the V gene TRBV9; D gene unclear. Germline-derived CDR1 and CDR2 are SGDLS and YYNGEE. CDR3 length: 13 amino acids. The ends were cut back, 3 bases at V and 1 base at J, with 6 bases in the middle. CDR3 region: CASSAGGTDTQYF. The CDR3 coding sequence is TGTGCCAGCAGCGCCGGTGGCACAGATACGCAGTATTTT. Full variable domain (rest looked up from reference TRBV9 and TRBJ2-3): DSGVTQTPKHLITATGQRVTLRCSPRSGDLSVYWYQQSLDQGLQFLIQYYNGEERAKGNILERFSAQQFPDLHSELNLSSLELGDSALYFCASSAGGTDTQYFGPGTRLTVL.

The V gene is TRBV5-4, the J gene TRBJ1-4; D may be TRBD1 (6 bases). The CDR3 covers 14 residues. V lost 0 bases and J lost 5, with 8 bases in between. Germline-derived CDR1 and CDR2 are SGHNT and YYREEE (reference sequence). Written as DNA, the CDR3 is TGTGCCAGCAGCTTGGAAGGGGGAAATGAAAAACTGTTTTTT. The encoded protein is CASSLEGGNEKLFF.

The chain has TRBV4-2 and TRBJ2-2; the D is unclear. V was shortened by 4 bases and J by 0 bases, with 9 bases between the two germline ends. This CDR3 has 15 residues. From germline, CDR1 is LGHNA and CDR2 YNFKEQ. The CDR3 nucleotides read TGTGCCAGCAGCCTCTCTACCCCGAACACCGGGGAGCTGTTTTTT. Encoded protein: CASSLSTPNTGELFF.